This T cell receptor (beta chain) appears in the sequencing data of a study of blood T cell repertoires in COVID-19. On the study more broadly: Sources were T cells, B-cell-depleted T cells, or PBMCs; the material itself was cDNA or gDNA.

Unmatched junction bases numbered 5, after V lost 6 bases and J lost 4 bases. The CDR3 consists of 12 residues. Germline V CDR1 and CDR2: SQVTM, ANQGSEA. The repertoire was sequenced with immunoSEQ multiplex PCR; TCRdb's copy has only in-frame clones and lacks some. The data show approximately 10,000 clones, approximately 82% seen once. The rearrangement links TRBV29-1 to TRBJ1-1, with 7 bases matching TRBD1. The clonotype was recovered from a human donor in a cohort sampled during active COVID-19. Sequencing was done on a sample of peripheral blood. This CDR3 is CSVAGGFTEAFF. The CDR3 nucleotides read TGCAGCGTGGCAGGGGGATTCACTGAAGCTTTCTTT.